One and the same sample provided the 11 T cell receptor beta chains below, sequenced in a study of OX40 agonist ivuxolimab in advanced cancers. Sequencing used immunoSEQ multiplex PCR; TCRdb keeps in-frame clones, though not all of them. This table has 35,000 or so clones, 87% appearing once. The input for sequencing was CD4+ or CD8+ T cells sorted from blood, taken in a trial of the OX40 agonist ivuxolimab. Receptors originate from an adult with an advanced solid tumor such as melanoma, head and neck, liver or kidney cancer.

This clone was counted between two and nine times. This sequence joins TRBV4-1 and TRBJ1-2; D gene ambiguous. CDR1 and CDR2 (germline): MGHRA, YSYEKL. This CDR3 has 14 residues. Trimming took off 0 bases at V and 3 bases at J, with 8 bases between the two ends. CDR3 sequence: CASSQEFSYYGYTF. CDR3 DNA: TGCGCCAGCAGCCAAGAGTTCAGCTACTATGGCTACACCTTC.

The CDR3: CASSLGGTGGYTF. In DNA, the CDR3 is TGTGCCAGCAGTCTGGGGGGGACGGGGGGCTACACCTTC. V and J are TRBV27 and TRBJ1-2, with D perhaps matching TRBD1 (5 bases). This CDR3 region has 13 residues. The germline V and J ends were trimmed by 5 bases and 8 bases, with 15 bases remaining between them. Germline V CDR1 and CDR2: MNHEY, SMNVEV (reference sequence).

The chain joins TRBV6-1 to TRBJ2-3; maybe TRBD2 (6 bases). Germline V gives CDR1 MNHNS, CDR2 SASEGT. Between the trimmed V and J ends, which lost 1 base and 2 bases, there was a span of 10 bases. There are 15 residues in the CDR3. The CDR3 nucleotides are TGTGCCAGCAGTGAAGTGGACTACTACACAGATACGCAGTATTTT. This translates into CASSEVDYYTDTQYF.

Comments on this clone: In the same sample, other DNA sequences code for this CDR3. The genes are TRBV9 and TRBJ1-1, with D maybe TRBD1 (6 bases). The CDR3 contains 15 residues. The ends were cut back, 3 bases at V and 6 bases at J, with 18 bases in the middle. The germline V gene encodes CDR1 SGDLS and CDR2 YYNGEE. In DNA form, the CDR3 reads TGTGCCAGCAGCGGAACCGGGACACCGCGATCTGAAGCTTTCTTT. Amino acids: CASSGTGTPRSEAFF.

This sequence joins TRBV5-6 and TRBJ2-5; D is perhaps TRBD2 (5 bases). Germline V CDR1 and CDR2: SGHDT, YYEEEE. The ends were cut back, 2 bases at V and 11 bases at J, with 13 bases in the middle. The CDR3 length is 12 residues. The DNA of the CDR3 is TGTGCCAGCAGCTTTCTGGAAAGGGAGCAGTACTTC. This sequence encodes CASSFLEREQYF.

The chain joins TRBV7-6 to TRBJ2-5; 7 bases are a match to TRBD1. Germline V CDR1 and CDR2: SGHVS, FNYEAQ. This CDR3 is 16 amino acids long. Unmatched junction bases numbered 11, after V lost 2 bases and J lost 5 bases. The CDR3 region is CASSLPQIGGEETQYF. The CDR3 region has the DNA TGTGCCAGCAGCTTACCTCAGATAGGGGGCGAGGAGACCCAGTACTTC.

The V call is TRBV11-2, the J call TRBJ2-5, with 13 bases that match TRBD2. The germline V gene encodes CDR1 SGHAT and CDR2 FQNNGV. The V gene end was trimmed by 5 bases and the J gene end by 5 bases; junction bases not matched to a gene: 5. CDR3 length: 15 amino acids. CDR3 nucleotides: TGTGCCAGCAGCAAACTAGCGGGGGGGCTCGAGACCCAGTACTTC. Residues: CASSKLAGGLETQYF. Combining the CDR3 with reference TRBV11-2 and TRBJ2-5 gives the whole variable domain EAGVAQSPRYKIIEKRQSVAFWCNPISGHATLYWYQQILGQGPKLLIQFQNNGVVDDSQLPKDRFSAERLKGVDSTLKIQPAKLEDSAVYLCASSKLAGGLETQYFGPGTRLLVL.

This clone was recorded only once. This rearrangement joins TRBV6-6 to TRBJ2-2; perhaps TRBD1 as D (5 bases). The CDR3 totals 15 residues. The V and J ends lost 6 bases and 4 bases respectively, with 15 bases between them. Germline V gives CDR1 MNHNY, CDR2 SVGAGI (reference sequence). The CDR3 bases are TGTGCCAGCAGCCATAGACAGACGAGCACCGGGGAGCTGTTTTTT. It yields the protein CASSHRQTSTGELFF.

The gene calls are TRBV12-5 and TRBJ1-2, with a possible D match to TRBD1 (6 bases). Trimming took 5 bases from V and 4 from J, leaving 17 bases between them. This CDR3 contains 15 residues. CDR1 and CDR2 (germline): LGHNT, FRNRAP. CDR3 nucleotide sequence: TGTGCTAGTGGTGGACTACAGGGAAAGACCTATGGCTACACCTTC. Translated: CASGGLQGKTYGYTF.

This clone was recorded only once. The chain uses TRBV2 and TRBJ1-2; 8 bases line up with TRBD1. CDR1 is SNHLY, CDR2 FYNNEI, per germline. Germline trimming cut 7 bases from V and 1 base from J; bases unmatched to any gene: 8. The CDR3 has 15 residues. Here the CDR3 reads CASMGQAGFNYGYTF. The CDR3 DNA is TGTGCCAGCATGGGACAGGCCGGATTTAACTATGGCTACACCTTC.

The chain combines TRBV29-1 with TRBJ2-7; D is unclear. This CDR3 region has 12 residues. The germline V gene has CDR1 SQVTM and CDR2 ANQGSEA. Deletions cut 6 bases from V and 5 bases from J, with 14 bases between. This CDR3 is CSVASSDHEQYF. DNA of the CDR3: TGCAGCGTGGCATCCTCGGACCACGAGCAGTACTTC.